This T cell receptor beta chain was identified during a study of T cells in localized non-small cell lung cancer (TCRdb year 2020). At the level of the whole study: Comparing tumors with uninvolved tumor-adjacent lungs, the study looked at the T cell repertoires of 236 patients with early-stage NSCLC. The cohort comprised approximately 240 treatment-naïve NSCLC patients with resected, localized lung tumors. The mean age of the NSCLC patients was just over 65 years, with 120 to 150 men and 107 women.

As regards this clone: Its antigen remains unidentified. No quality values exist for individual bases; no much larger clone is one base distant.

The junction shows trimming of 0 bases on V and 5 bases on J, plus 12 bases between the germline ends. The CDR3 numbers 15 residues from cysteine through phenylalanine. The DNA shown is the 45-base CDR3, in frame from base 1. CDR1 and CDR2 are drawn from the germline V gene: SGHRS, YFSETQ. At diagnosis, tumor, uninvolved tumor-adjacent lung and peripheral blood were collected and then preserved as a mix of FFPE and fresh-frozen material. For TCR repertoire profiling, blood samples were analyzed as peripheral blood mononuclear cells. Overall study outcomes, separate from this receptor: Multi-region tumor sequencing was not performed, so intratumor heterogeneity could not be excluded. A median of around 57 of the top 100 tumor clones turned up in the paired uninvolved adjacent lung, and 25 to 30 of those clones also ranked among the top 100 of that same adjacent lung. Uninvolved tumor-adjacent lung showed the highest T cell clonality, higher than tumor, which suggests more focused antigenic responses in the uninvolved tumor-adjacent lung. Because of the exploratory design, TCR variables were selected using unadjusted p-values without false-discovery rate correction. Higher T cell density in blood was associated with longer overall survival, whereas higher clonality in adjacent lung was associated with shorter survival.

TCR beta CDR3 regions were sequenced from DNA using the immunoSEQ Assay. Per the original workflow: To compute T cell density, TCR beta template counts were normalized to usable DNA, which was estimated by amplifying housekeeping genes. The preseqR package was used to estimate richness by extrapolating to 400,000 templates for PBMC samples and to 120,000 templates for tissue samples. Clonality was defined as one minus Pielou's evenness. Differential abundance testing on productive amino-acid clonotypes, with a minimum total count of 5 and an alpha of 0.1, was used to identify tissue-enriched TCRs. The Jaccard Index and the Morisita Overlap Index were used to quantify repertoire overlap between compartments. GLIPH grouped TCR beta CDR3s together with public tetramer-defined viral CDR3s, and a viral motif had to include at least three viral sequences and also show V-gene enrichment. TCRdb holds this immuneACCESS table with in-frame rearrangements only. Some clones are missing; in checked studies, unresolved V genes explain under half, and the rest has no known cause. V, J and clone size reflect that table, while D and trimming were determined from the DNA. Here the sample has tens of thousands of clones; 90% to 95% occur a single time. The ten largest clones take up under 8% of the sample.

The input for sequencing was peripheral blood, taken before any cancer treatment. This sequence uses TRBV5-1 and TRBJ1-5; TRBD1 is possibly the D segment (6 matching bases). This clonotype was obtained from an older female donor with stage I lung adenocarcinoma. The DNA reads TGCGCCAGCAGCTTGGACGCAGGGGACGATCAGCCCCAGCATTTT. Its protein product is CASSLDAGDDQPQHF. The CDR3 plus the reference TRBV5-1 and TRBJ1-5 genes for the other parts give the full variable domain: KAGVTQTPRYLIKTRGQQVTLSCSPISGHRSVSWYQQTPGQGLQFLFEYFSETQRNKGNFPGRFSGRQFSNSRSEMNVSTLELGDSALYLCASSLDAGDDQPQHFGDGTRLSIL.